Sequencing of this TCR beta chain was carried out in a study of T cells in localized non-small cell lung cancer. Findings and caveats of the study: Tumor showed lower T cell clonality than uninvolved adjacent lung, where it was highest. Those with higher blood T cell density had longer overall survival. In adjacent lung, a median about 50 of the top 100 tumor clones were found.

Concerning this clone: The antigen remains unidentified.

The CDR3 contains 13 residues. Germline V gene data show CDR1 as MNHEY and CDR2 as SVGAGI. Trimming took 5 bases from V and 4 from J; bases not matched to a gene: 3. TCRdb keeps only in-frame clones here, not all; method: immunoSEQ multiplex PCR. The data contain around 30,000 clones, roughly 94% of them seen just once; the ten biggest clones take up 0.65% to 0.85%. This sequence was found in a woman between 35 and 70 years old with stage I lung adenocarcinoma. This chain connects TRBV6-5 to TRBJ1-2, with 8 bases that match TRBD1. The sample was peripheral blood, taken before any cancer treatment. The CDR3 protein is CASSETGGYGYTF. DNA for the CDR3: TGTGCCAGCAGTGAAACAGGGGGCTATGGCTACACCTTC.